Below are 5 T cell receptor beta chains sequenced from a single sample in a study of cytomegalovirus exposure and HLA in healthy donors. TCRdb's table, derived via immunoSEQ multiplex PCR, lists solely in-frame clones and lacks some. The table shows 100,000 to 150,000 clones, with 75% to 90% occurring only once. Specimen: PBMCs. These receptors were taken from a woman under 30 in good health and CMV-seronegative.

The rearrangement links TRBV5-5 to TRBJ2-1; a weak D match, TRBD1 (5 bases). This CDR3 has 14 residues. CDR1 is SGHKS, CDR2 YYEKEE, per germline (reference sequence). Trimming stripped 0 bases from V and 9 bases from J, with 13 bases between. The CDR3 protein is CASSLVQGSGEQFF. CDR3 DNA: TGTGCCAGCAGCTTGGTCCAGGGAAGTGGTGAGCAGTTCTTC.

The CDR3 nucleotides read TGTGCCAGCAGAGGGACACTCAATCAGCCCCAGCATTTT. Encoded protein: CASRGTLNQPQHF. This sequence joins TRBV6-1 and TRBJ1-5; a possible D gene is TRBD1 (6 bases). Germline V gene sequence: CDR1 MNHNS, CDR2 SASEGT. The V end lost 6 bases, the J end lost 3 bases, and 9 bases lay between the germline ends. CDR3 length: 13 amino acids.

The genes are TRBV7-3 and TRBJ2-1; the match to TRBD2 covers 13 bases. The V gene's germline CDR1 is SGHTA and CDR2 FQGTGA. This CDR3 region has 15 residues. Losses at the gene ends were 3 bases for V and 4 bases for J; bases not matched to a gene: 0. In DNA form, the CDR3 reads TGTGCCAGCAGCTTGGGACTAGCGGGGTACAATGAGCAGTTCTTC. As protein: CASSLGLAGYNEQFF.

This chain joins TRBV21-1 and TRBJ2-5; TRBD2, the table's D call, was not compared with the DNA. TRBV21-1 is tagged as a pseudogene. The CDR3 covers 14 residues. This CDR3 reads CASSRWTSGRIQYF. The CDR3 bases are TGTGCCAGCAGCCGTTGGACTAGCGGGAGGATCCAGTACTTC.

The chain employs TRBV6-1 and TRBJ2-7, with TRBD2 matching 13 bases. Germline V gene sequence: CDR1 MNHNS, CDR2 SASEGT. The length of the CDR3 is 16 residues. Trimming took 3 bases from V and 1 from J; bases not matched to a gene: 3. CDR3 in amino acids: CASSEGLAGNSYEQYF. The DNA for the CDR3 is TGTGCCAGCAGTGAGGGACTAGCGGGGAATTCCTACGAGCAGTACTTC.